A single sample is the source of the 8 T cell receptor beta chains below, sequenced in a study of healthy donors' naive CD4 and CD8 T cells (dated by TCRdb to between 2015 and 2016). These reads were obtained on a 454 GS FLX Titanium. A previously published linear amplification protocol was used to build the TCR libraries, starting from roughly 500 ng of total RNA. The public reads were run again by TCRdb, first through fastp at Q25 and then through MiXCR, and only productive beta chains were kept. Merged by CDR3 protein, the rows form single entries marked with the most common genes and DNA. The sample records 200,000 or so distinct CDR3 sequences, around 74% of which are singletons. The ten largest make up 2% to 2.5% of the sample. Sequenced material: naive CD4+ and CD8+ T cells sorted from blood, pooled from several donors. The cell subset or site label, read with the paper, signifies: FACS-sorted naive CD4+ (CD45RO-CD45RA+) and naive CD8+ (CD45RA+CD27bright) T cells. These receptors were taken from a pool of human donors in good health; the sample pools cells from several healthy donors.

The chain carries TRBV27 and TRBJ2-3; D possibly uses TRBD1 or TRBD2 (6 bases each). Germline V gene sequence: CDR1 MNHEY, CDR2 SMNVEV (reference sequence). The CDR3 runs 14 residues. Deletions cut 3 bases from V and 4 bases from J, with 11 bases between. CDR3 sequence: CASSFVGGADTQYF. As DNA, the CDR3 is TGTGCCAGCAGTTTTGTGGGGGGCGCAGATACGCAGTATTTT.

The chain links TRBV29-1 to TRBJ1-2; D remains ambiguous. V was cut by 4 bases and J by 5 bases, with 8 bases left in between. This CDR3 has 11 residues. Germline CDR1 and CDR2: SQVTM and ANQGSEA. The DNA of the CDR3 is TGCAGCGTTGTTTGGGGTTATGGCTACACCTTC. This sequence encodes CSVVWGYGYTF.

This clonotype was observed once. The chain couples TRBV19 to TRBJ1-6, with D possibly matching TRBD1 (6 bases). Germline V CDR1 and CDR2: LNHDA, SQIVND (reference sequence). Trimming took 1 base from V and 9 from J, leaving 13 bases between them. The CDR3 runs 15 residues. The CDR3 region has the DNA TGTGCCAGTAGTATAGTCATGGGGGCATCTTCACCCCTCCACTTT. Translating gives CASSIVMGASSPLHF.

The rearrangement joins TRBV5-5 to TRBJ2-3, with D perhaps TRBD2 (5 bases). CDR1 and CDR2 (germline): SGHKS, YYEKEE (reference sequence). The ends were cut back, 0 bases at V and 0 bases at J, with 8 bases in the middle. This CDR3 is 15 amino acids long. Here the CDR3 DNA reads TGTGCCAGCAGCTTGGCACTAGAAAGCACAGATACGCAGTATTTT. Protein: CASSLALESTDTQYF.

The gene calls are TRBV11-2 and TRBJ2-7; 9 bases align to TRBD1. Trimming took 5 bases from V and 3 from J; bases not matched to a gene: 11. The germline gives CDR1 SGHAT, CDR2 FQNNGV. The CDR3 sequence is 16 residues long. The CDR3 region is CASSLMGGTGFYEQYF. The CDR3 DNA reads TGTGCCAGCAGCCTTATGGGAGGGACAGGGTTCTACGAGCAGTACTTC.

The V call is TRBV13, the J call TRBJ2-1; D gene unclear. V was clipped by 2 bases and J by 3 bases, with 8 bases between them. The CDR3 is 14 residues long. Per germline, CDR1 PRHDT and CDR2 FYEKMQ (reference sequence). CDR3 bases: TGTGCCAGCAGCTTACCTAACTACTACAATGAGCAGTTCTTC. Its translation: CASSLPNYYNEQFF.

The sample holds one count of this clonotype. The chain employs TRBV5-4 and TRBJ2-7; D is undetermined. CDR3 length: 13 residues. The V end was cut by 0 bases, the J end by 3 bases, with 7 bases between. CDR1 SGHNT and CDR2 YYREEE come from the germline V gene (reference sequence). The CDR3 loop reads CASSLANSYEQYF. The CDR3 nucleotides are TGTGCCAGCAGCTTGGCGAACAGCTACGAGCAGTACTTC.

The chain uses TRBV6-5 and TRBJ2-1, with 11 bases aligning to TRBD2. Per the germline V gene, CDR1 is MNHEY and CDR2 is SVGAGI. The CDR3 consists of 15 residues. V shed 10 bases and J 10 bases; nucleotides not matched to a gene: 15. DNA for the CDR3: TGTGCCACCCGACCGGGACTAGCGGAAAGGGGAGAGCAGTTCTTC. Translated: CATRPGLAERGEQFF.